This T cell receptor (beta chain) was identified during a study of T cell clonality in common variable immunodeficiency. Study findings and constraints: Fewer deletions and N-nucleotide insertions were reportedly seen in common variable immunodeficiency TCR beta sequences. CVID subjects showed higher TCRbeta clonality than healthy controls.

The repertoire was sequenced with immunoSEQ multiplex PCR; TCRdb's copy has only in-frame clones and lacks some. The repertoire consists of around 42,000 clones, none detected only once. This CDR3 is built from 11 residues. Germline V gives CDR1 ENHRY, CDR2 SYGVKD. V was trimmed by 3 bases and J by 6 bases, leaving 5 bases between them. The sample holds many counts of this clone. What it recognizes is unknown. The CDR3 end lies 3 residues beyond the end of the read and is filled in from the germline J gene. Sequencing was carried out using peripheral blood mononuclear cells. The V gene is TRBV10-3, the J gene TRBJ1-1; D remains ambiguous. This receptor was identified in a person aged 18 to 75 in good health. CDR3 DNA, as far as it was read: TGTGCCATCAGTGACACTCCTGAA. Translation gives CAISDTPE. The complete CDR3 sequence is CAISDTPEAFF.